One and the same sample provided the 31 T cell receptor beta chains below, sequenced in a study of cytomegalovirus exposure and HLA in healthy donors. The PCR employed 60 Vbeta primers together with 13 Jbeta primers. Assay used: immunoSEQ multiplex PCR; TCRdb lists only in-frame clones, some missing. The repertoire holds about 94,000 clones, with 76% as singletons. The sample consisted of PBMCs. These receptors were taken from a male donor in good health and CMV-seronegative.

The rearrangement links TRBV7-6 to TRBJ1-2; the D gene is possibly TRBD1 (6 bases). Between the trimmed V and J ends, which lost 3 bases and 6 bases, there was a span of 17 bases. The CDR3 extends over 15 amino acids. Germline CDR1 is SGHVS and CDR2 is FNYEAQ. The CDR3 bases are TGTGCCAGCAGCTTTTCAACAGGGAGTATTGATGGCTACACCTTC. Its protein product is CASSFSTGSIDGYTF. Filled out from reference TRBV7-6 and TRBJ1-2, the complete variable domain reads GAGVSQSPRYKVTKRGQDVALRCDPISGHVSLYWYRQALGQGPEFLTYFNYEAQQDKSGLPNDRFSAERPEGSISTLTIQRTEQRDSAMYRCASSFSTGSIDGYTFGSGTRLTVV.

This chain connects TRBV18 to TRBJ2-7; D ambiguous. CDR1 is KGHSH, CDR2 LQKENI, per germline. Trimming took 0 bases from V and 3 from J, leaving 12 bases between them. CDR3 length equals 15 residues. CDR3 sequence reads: CASSPPAATFYEQYF. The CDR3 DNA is TGTGCCAGCTCACCACCGGCGGCAACCTTCTACGAGCAGTACTTC.

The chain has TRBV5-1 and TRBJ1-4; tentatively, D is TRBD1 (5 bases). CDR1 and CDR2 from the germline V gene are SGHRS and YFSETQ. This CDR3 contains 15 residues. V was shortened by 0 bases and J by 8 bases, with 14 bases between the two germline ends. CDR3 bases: TGCGCCAGCAGCTTGGTTGGGGGGGGAAAGGAAAAACTGTTTTTT. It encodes CASSLVGGGKEKLFF.

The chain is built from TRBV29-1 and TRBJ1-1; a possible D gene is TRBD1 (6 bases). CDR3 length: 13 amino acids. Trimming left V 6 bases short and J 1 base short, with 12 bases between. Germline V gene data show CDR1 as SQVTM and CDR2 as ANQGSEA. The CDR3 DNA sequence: TGCAGCGTGCAGGGGATCCGGAACACTGAAGCTTTCTTT. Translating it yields CSVQGIRNTEAFF.

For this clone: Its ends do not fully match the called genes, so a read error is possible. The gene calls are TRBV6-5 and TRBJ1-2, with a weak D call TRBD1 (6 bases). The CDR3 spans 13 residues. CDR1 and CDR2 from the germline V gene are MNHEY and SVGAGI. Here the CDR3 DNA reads TGTGCCATCAGTACTGGACAGATCTATGGCTACACCTTC. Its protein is CAISTGQIYGYTF.

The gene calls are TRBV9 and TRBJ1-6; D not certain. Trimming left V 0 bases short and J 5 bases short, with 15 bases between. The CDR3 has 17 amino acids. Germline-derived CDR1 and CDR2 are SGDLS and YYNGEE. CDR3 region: CASSVGVGRSDNSPLHF. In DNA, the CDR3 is TGTGCCAGCAGCGTAGGGGTGGGCAGATCCGATAATTCACCCCTCCACTTT.

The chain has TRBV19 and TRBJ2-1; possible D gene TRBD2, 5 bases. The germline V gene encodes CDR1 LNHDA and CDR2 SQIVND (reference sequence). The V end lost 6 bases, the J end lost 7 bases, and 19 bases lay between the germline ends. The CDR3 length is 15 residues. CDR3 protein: CASRSGLSRKNEQFF. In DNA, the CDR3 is TGTGCCAGTAGGTCCGGACTTTCTAGGAAAAATGAGCAGTTCTTC.

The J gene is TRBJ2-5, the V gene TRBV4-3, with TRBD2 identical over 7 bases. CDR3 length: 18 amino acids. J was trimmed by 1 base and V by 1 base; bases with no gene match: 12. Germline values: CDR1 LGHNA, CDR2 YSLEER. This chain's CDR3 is CASSQVGGRAKSQETQYF. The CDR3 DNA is TGCGCCAGCAGCCAAGTGGGGGGGAGGGCGAAAAGCCAAGAGACCCAGTACTTC.

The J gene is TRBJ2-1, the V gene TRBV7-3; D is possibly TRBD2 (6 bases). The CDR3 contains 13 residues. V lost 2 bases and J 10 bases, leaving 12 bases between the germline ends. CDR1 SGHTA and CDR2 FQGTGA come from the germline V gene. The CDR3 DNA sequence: TGTGCCAGCAGCTTAGGAAAGCGGGCCGAGCAGTTCTTC. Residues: CASSLGKRAEQFF. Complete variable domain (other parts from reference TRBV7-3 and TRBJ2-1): GAGVSQTPSNKVTEKGKYVELRCDPISGHTALYWYRQSLGQGPEFLIYFQGTGAADDSGLPNDRFFAVRPEGSVSTLKIQRTERGDSAVYLCASSLGKRAEQFFGPGTRLTVL.

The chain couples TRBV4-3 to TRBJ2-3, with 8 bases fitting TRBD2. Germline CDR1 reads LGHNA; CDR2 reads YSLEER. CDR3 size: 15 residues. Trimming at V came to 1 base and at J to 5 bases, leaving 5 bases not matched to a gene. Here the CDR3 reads CASSQVREGQDTQYF. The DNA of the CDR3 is TGCGCCAGCAGCCAAGTTCGGGAGGGTCAAGATACGCAGTATTTT.

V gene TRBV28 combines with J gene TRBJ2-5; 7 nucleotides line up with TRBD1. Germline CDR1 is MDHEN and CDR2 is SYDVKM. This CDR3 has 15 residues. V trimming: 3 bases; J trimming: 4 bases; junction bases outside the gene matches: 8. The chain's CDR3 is CASSFSTGVTETQYF. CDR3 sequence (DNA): TGTGCCAGCAGTTTTTCTACAGGGGTCACAGAGACCCAGTACTTC.

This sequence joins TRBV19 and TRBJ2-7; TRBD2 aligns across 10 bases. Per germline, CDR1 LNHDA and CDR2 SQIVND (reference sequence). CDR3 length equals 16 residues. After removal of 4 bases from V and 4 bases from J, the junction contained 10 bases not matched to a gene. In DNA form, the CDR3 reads TGTGCCAGTAGTACCGGTAATAGCGGGAGGCGGTACGAGCAGTACTTC. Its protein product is CASSTGNSGRRYEQYF.

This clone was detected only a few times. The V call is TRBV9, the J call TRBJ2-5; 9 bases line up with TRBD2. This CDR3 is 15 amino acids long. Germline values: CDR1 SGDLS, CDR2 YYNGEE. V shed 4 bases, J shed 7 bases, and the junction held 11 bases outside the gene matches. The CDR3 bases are TGTGCCAGCAGCCCTGAGGTAGCGGGAGCGGGGACCCAGTACTTC. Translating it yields CASSPEVAGAGTQYF.

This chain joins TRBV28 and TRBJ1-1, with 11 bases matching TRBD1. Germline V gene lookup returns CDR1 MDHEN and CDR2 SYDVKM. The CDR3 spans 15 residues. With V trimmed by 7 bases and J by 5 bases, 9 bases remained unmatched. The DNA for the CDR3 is TGTGCCAGCACCTCCCGGGACAGGGGGTGGACTGAAGCTTTCTTT. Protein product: CASTSRDRGWTEAFF.

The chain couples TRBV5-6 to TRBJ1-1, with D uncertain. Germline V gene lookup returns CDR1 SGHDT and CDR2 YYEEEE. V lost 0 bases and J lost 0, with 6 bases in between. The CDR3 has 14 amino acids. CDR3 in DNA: TGTGCCAGCAGCTTGGGTACAGTGAACACTGAAGCTTTCTTT. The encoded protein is CASSLGTVNTEAFF.

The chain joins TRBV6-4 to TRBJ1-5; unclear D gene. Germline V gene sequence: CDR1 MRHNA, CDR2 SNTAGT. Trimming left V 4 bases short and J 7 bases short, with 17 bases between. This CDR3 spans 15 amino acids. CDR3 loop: CASSVFRGDGQPQHF. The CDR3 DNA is TGTGCCAGCAGTGTTTTCCGGGGAGACGGCCAGCCCCAGCATTTT.

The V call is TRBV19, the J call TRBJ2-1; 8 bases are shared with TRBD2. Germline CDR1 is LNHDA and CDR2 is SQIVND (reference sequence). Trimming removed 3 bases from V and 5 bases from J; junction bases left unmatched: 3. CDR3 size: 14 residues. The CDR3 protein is CASSILAGNNEQFF. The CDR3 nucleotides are TGTGCCAGTAGTATCCTAGCGGGCAACAATGAGCAGTTCTTC.

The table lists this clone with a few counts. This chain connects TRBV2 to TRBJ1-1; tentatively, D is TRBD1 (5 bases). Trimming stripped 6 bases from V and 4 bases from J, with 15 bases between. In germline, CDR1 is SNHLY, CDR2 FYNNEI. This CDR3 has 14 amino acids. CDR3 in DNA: TGTGCCAGCAGAACGGTCAGGAGGGGCACTGAAGCTTTCTTT. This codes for CASRTVRRGTEAFF. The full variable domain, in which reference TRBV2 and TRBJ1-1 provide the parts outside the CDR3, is EPEVTQTPSHQVTQMGQEVILRCVPISNHLYFYWYRQILGQKVEFLVSFYNNEISEKSEIFDDQFSVERPDGSNFTLKIRSTKLEDSAMYFCASRTVRRGTEAFFGQGTRLTVV.

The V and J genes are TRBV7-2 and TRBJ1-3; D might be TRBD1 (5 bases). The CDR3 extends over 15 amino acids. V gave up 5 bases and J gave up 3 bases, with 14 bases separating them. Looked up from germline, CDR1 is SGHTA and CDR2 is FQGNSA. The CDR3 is CASSLSSRGGNTIYF. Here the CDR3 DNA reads TGTGCCAGCAGCCTTTCCAGTAGGGGTGGAAACACCATATATTTT. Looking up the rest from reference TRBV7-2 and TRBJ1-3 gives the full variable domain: GAGVSQSPSNKVTEKGKDVELRCDPISGHTALYWYRQSLGQGLEFLIYFQGNSAPDKSGLPSDRFSAERTGGSVSTLTIQRTQQEDSAVYLCASSLSSRGGNTIYFGEGSWLTVV.

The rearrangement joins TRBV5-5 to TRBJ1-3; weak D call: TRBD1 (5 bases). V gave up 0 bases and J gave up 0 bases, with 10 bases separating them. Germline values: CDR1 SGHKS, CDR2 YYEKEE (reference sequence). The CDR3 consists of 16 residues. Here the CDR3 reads CASSLANRNSGNTIYF. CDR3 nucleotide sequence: TGTGCCAGCAGCTTGGCTAACAGGAACTCTGGAAACACCATATATTTT.

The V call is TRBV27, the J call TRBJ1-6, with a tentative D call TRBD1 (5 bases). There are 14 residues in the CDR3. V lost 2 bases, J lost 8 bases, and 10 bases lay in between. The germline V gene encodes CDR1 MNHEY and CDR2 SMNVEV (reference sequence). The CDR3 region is CASSLRGEDSPLHF. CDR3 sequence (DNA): TGTGCCAGCAGTTTACGGGGGGAGGATTCACCCCTCCACTTT.

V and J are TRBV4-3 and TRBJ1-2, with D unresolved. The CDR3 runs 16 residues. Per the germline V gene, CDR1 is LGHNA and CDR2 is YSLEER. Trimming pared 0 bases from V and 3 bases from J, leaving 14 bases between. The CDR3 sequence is CASSQDATPRDYGYTF. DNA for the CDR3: TGCGCCAGCAGCCAAGATGCCACCCCGAGAGACTATGGCTACACCTTC.

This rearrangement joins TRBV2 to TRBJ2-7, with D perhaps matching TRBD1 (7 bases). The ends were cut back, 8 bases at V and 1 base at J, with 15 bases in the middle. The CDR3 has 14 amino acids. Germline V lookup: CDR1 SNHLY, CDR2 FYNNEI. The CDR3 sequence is CASAGQLASYEQYF. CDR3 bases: TGTGCCAGCGCGGGACAGTTGGCGTCCTACGAGCAGTACTTC.

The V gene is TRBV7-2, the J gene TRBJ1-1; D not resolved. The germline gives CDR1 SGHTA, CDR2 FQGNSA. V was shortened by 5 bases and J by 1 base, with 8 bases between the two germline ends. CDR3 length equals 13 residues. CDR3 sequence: CASSIQWNTEAFF. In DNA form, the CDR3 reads TGTGCCAGCAGCATTCAATGGAACACTGAAGCTTTCTTT.

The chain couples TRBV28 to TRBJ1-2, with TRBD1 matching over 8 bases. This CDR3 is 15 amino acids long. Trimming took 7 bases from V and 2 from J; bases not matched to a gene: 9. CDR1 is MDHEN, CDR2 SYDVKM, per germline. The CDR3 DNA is TGTGCCAGCACTCCCCGCAGACAGGGGAACTATGGCTACACCTTC. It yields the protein CASTPRRQGNYGYTF.

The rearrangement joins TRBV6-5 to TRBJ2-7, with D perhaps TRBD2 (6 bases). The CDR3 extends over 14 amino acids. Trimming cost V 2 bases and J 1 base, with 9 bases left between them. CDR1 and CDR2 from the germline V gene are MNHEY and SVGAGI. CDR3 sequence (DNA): TGTGCCAGCAGTTACGCCGGAGGGTCCTACGAGCAGTACTTC. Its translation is CASSYAGGSYEQYF.

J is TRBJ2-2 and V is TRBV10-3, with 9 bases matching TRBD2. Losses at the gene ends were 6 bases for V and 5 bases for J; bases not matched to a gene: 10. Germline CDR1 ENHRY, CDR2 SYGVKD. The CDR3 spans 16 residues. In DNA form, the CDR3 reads TGTGCCATCAGGGATAGTAGCGGGAGAAGAACCGGGGAGCTGTTTTTT. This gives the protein CAIRDSSGRRTGELFF.

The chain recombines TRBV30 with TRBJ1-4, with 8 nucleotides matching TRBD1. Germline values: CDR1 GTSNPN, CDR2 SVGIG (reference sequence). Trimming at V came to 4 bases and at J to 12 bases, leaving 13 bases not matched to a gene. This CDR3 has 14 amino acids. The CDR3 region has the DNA TGTGCCTGGACCCGGGGGACAGGTCGTCCAGAACTGTTTTTT. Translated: CAWTRGTGRPELFF.

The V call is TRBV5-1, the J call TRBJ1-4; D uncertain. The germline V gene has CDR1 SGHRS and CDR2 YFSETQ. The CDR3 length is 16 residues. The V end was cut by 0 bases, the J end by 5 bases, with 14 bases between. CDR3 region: CASSLGIGGRNEKLFF. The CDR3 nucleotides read TGCGCCAGCAGCTTGGGTATCGGAGGCAGGAATGAAAAACTGTTTTTT.

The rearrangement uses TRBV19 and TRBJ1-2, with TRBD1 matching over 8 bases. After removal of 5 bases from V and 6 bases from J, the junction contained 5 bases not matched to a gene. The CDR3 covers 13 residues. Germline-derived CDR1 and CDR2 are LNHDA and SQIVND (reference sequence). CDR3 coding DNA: TGTGCCAGTAGTCAGGGGGCGTTAAATGGCTACACCTTC. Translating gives CASSQGALNGYTF.

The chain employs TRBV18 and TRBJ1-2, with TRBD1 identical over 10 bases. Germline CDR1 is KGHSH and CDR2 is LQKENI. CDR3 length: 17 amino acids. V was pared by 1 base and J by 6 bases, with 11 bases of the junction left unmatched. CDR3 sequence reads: CASSPRLTGGDFHGYTF. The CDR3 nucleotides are TGTGCCAGCTCACCACGTTTGACAGGGGGCGACTTCCATGGCTACACCTTC.